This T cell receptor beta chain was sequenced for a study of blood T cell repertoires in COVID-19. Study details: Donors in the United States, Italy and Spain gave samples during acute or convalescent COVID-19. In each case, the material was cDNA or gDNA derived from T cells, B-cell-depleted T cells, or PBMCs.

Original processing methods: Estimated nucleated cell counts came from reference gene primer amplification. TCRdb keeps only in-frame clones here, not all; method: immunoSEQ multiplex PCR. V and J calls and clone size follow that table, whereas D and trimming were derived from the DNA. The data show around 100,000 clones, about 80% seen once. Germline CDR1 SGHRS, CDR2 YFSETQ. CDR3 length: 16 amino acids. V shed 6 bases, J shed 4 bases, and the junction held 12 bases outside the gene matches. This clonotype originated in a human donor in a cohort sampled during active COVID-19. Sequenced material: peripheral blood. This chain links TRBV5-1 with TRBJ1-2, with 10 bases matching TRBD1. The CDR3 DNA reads TGCGCCAGCACACGGGACAGGGGCGACTCGGGCTATGGCTACACCTTC. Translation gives CASTRDRGDSGYGYTF.